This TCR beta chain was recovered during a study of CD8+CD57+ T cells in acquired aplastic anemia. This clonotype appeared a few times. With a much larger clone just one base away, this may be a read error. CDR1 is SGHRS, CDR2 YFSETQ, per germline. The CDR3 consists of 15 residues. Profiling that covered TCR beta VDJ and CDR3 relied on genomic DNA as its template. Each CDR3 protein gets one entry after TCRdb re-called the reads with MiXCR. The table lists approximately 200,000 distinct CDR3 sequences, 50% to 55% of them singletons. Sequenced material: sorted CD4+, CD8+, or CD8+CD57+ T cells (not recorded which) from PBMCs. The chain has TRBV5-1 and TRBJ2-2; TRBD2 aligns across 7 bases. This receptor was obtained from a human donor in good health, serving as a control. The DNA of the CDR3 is TGCGCCAGCAGTTCGGGGGGACTGAACGCCGGGGAGCTGTTTTTT. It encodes CASSSGGLNAGELFF.